The present T cell receptor beta chain was sequenced within a study of blood T cell repertoires in COVID-19. About the study: Sites across the United States, Italy and Spain contributed samples from acute and convalescent COVID-19. PBMCs, B-cell-depleted T cells, or T cells were the source of the cDNA or gDNA that made up the material.

The assay was immunoSEQ multiplex PCR, and TCRdb's table has in-frame clones only and misses some. This table has 350,000 or so clones, 65% to 90% appearing once. This clone was detected only once. Assignment of participants to cohorts was predicated upon participant-reported clinical history. CDR1 is SGHNT and CDR2 is YYREEE in the germline V gene (reference sequence). CDR3 size: 16 residues. V shed 4 bases and J 3 bases; nucleotides not matched to a gene: 3. Sequenced sample: PBMCs or T cells enriched from blood (not recorded which). This TCR derives from a woman aged 40-49 years with acute COVID-19. This chain connects TRBV5-4 to TRBJ2-5; TRBD2 agrees at 16 bases. In nucleotides, the CDR3 is TGTGCCAGCAGCACCGGGACTAGCGGGGGGGAAGAGACCCAGTACTTC. It specifies CASSTGTSGGEETQYF. Looking up the rest from reference TRBV5-4 and TRBJ2-5 gives the full variable domain: ETGVTQSPTHLIKTRGQQVTLRCSSQSGHNTVSWYQQALGQGPQFIFQYYREEENGRGNFPPRFSGLQFPNYSSELNVNALELDDSALYLCASSTGTSGGEETQYFGPGTRLLVL.